Below are 14 T cell receptor beta chains sequenced from a single sample in a study of shared clonotypes between healthy human individuals. Profiling relied on immunoSEQ multiplex PCR, and the TCRdb table lists in-frame clones only, not all of them. The data show millions of clones, approximately 94% seen once. Terminally differentiated effector memory CD45RA+ cells were excluded by CCR7 positive selection of CD45RO-negative cells. The sequenced material came from naive CD8+ T cells from PBMCs. The receptors here all came from a man younger than 35 in good health. Some clones in this sample may be carry-over from other donors' samples.

The genes are TRBV28 and TRBJ1-2; 8 nucleotides align to TRBD1. Unmatched junction bases numbered 8, after V lost 4 bases and J lost 4 bases. The CDR3 is made up of 15 amino acids. In germline, CDR1 is MDHEN, CDR2 SYDVKM. CDR3 DNA: TGTGCCAGCAGTTATTCAGGGGGCAGCGGCTATGGCTACACCTTC. This codes for CASSYSGGSGYGYTF.

The chain couples TRBV5-1 to TRBJ1-1; D gene unclear. This CDR3 has 14 amino acids. V was cut by 0 bases and J by 0 bases, with 6 bases left in between. Germline lookup yields CDR1 SGHRS and CDR2 YFSETQ. The CDR3 nucleotides are TGCGCCAGCAGCTTGGCCAGCCTGAACACTGAAGCTTTCTTT. This encodes CASSLASLNTEAFF.

This chain links TRBV19 with TRBJ1-5, with D maybe TRBD1 (6 bases). The CDR3 is 13 residues long. Germline V gives CDR1 LNHDA, CDR2 SQIVND (reference sequence). Trimming took 5 bases from V and 6 from J, leaving 11 bases between them. The CDR3 loop reads CASSLRGPQPQHF. CDR3 coding DNA: TGTGCCAGTAGTTTGCGGGGGCCTCAGCCCCAGCATTTT.

The V gene is TRBV15, the J gene TRBJ2-1; 8 bases are a match to TRBD1. The V gene end was trimmed by 0 bases and the J gene end by 8 bases; junction bases not matched to a gene: 6. Germline V CDR1 and CDR2: LNHNV, YYDKDF (reference sequence). This CDR3 region has 15 residues. The CDR3 loop reads CATSREDRDWDEQFF. CDR3 nucleotides: TGTGCCACCAGCAGAGAGGACAGGGATTGGGATGAGCAGTTCTTC.

The chain carries TRBV27 and TRBJ2-7; D is possibly TRBD1 (6 bases). This CDR3 is 15 amino acids long. Germline assignment: CDR1 MNHEY and CDR2 SMNVEV (reference sequence). V lost 0 bases to trimming and J lost 5 bases, with 14 bases between them. CDR3: CASSLSGYRVHEQYF. CDR3 nucleotide sequence: TGTGCCAGCAGTTTATCCGGATACAGGGTCCACGAGCAGTACTTC.

The V and J genes are TRBV25-1 and TRBJ1-1; maybe TRBD1 (5 bases). Between the trimmed V and J ends, which lost 6 bases and 1 base, there was a span of 12 bases. The CDR3 contains 14 residues. Germline values: CDR1 MGHDK, CDR2 SYGVNS. The CDR3 DNA reads TGTGCCAGCAGGCCCGGGGCGGGGAACACTGAAGCTTTCTTT. It translates to CASRPGAGNTEAFF. The variable domain in full, with the rest retrieved from reference TRBV25-1 and TRBJ1-1, is EADIYQTPRYLVIGTGKKITLECSQTMGHDKMYWYQQDPGMELHLIHYSYGVNSTEKGDLSSESTVSRIRTEHFPLTLESARPSHTSQYLCASRPGAGNTEAFFGQGTRLTVV.

The chain joins TRBV11-2 to TRBJ1-2; D is perhaps TRBD1 (6 bases). The CDR3 runs 15 residues. The V end lost 4 bases, the J end lost 0 bases, and 12 bases lay between the germline ends. In germline, CDR1 is SGHAT, CDR2 FQNNGV. CDR3 bases: TGTGCCAGCAGCTCGTACAGGGTGGCTAACTATGGCTACACCTTC. Translated, it gives CASSSYRVANYGYTF.

This chain connects TRBV2 to TRBJ2-7; 13 positions agree with TRBD2. The germline gives CDR1 SNHLY, CDR2 FYNNEI. After removal of 0 bases from V and 4 bases from J, the junction contained 3 bases not matched to a gene. The CDR3 contains 16 residues. CDR3 sequence: CASSEASTSGRYEQYF. CDR3 in DNA: TGTGCCAGCAGTGAAGCCTCGACTAGCGGGAGGTACGAGCAGTACTTC.

The table lists this clone with a count of one. This chain joins TRBV15 and TRBJ2-1; maybe TRBD1 (5 bases). With 5 bases removed from V and 6 bases from J, the gap between germline ends came to 11 bases. Looked up from germline, CDR1 is LNHNV and CDR2 is YYDKDF (reference sequence). CDR3 size: 13 residues. The CDR3 nucleotides read TGTGCCACCAGCGGGCGACAGAGCAATGAGCAGTTCTTC. Its protein is CATSGRQSNEQFF.

The J gene is TRBJ1-1, the V gene TRBV7-2; D is unresolved. Trimming left V 1 base short and J 4 bases short, with 13 bases between. The CDR3 is 15 residues long. CDR1 is SGHTA and CDR2 is FQGNSA in the germline V gene. CDR3 nucleotide sequence: TGTGCCAGCAGCTTAGAGGAGTGGGATACCACTGAAGCTTTCTTT. Amino acids: CASSLEEWDTTEAFF. Full variable domain (rest looked up from reference TRBV7-2 and TRBJ1-1): GAGVSQSPSNKVTEKGKDVELRCDPISGHTALYWYRQSLGQGLEFLIYFQGNSAPDKSGLPSDRFSAERTGGSVSTLTIQRTQQEDSAVYLCASSLEEWDTTEAFFGQGTRLTVV.

V usage is TRBV5-6 and J usage is TRBJ2-7, with D possibly being TRBD1 (5 bases). Germline loops: CDR1 SGHDT, CDR2 YYEEEE. This CDR3 has 14 amino acids. The V end lost 4 bases, the J end lost 0 bases, and 11 bases lay between the germline ends. The DNA for the CDR3 is TGTGCCAGCAGCAGGGGTCTAAGCTCCTACGAGCAGTACTTC. It translates to CASSRGLSSYEQYF.

This clone was detected a few times. J is TRBJ1-5 and V is TRBV7-9; D gene unclear. The V gene's germline CDR1 is SEHNR and CDR2 FQNEAQ (reference sequence). Trimming shortened V by 5 bases and J by 0 bases, and 14 bases separated the two germline ends. CDR3 length equals 16 residues. The DNA of the CDR3 is TGTGCCAGCAGCAACAGCCGGGATCCTAGCAATCAGCCCCAGCATTTT. Translated: CASSNSRDPSNQPQHF.

The V gene is TRBV6-1, the J gene TRBJ2-7; TRBD2 matches at 8 bases. The junction had 6 bases not matched to a gene; V was cut back by 10 bases and J by 4 bases. This CDR3 is built from 12 residues. From germline, CDR1 is MNHNS and CDR2 SASEGT. Here the CDR3 DNA reads TGTGCCACCTCCAGCGGGAGATACGAGCAGTACTTC. As protein: CATSSGRYEQYF.

The chain carries TRBV18 and TRBJ2-3; TRBD2 matches at 12 bases. CDR1 and CDR2 (germline): KGHSH, LQKENI. The J segment lost 5 bases and the V segment lost 2 bases, leaving 8 bases of the junction unmatched. The CDR3 is 17 residues long. This chain's CDR3 is CASSPSRTSGIRDTQYF. The CDR3 DNA is TGTGCCAGCTCACCATCCCGGACTAGCGGGATAAGAGATACGCAGTATTTT. The whole variable domain, remainder taken from reference TRBV18 and TRBJ2-3, is NAGVMQNPRHLVRRRGQEARLRCSPMKGHSHVYWYRQLPEEGLKFMVYLQKENIIDESGMPKERFSAEFPKEGPSILRIQQVVRGDSAAYFCASSPSRTSGIRDTQYFGPGTRLTVL.